The 8 T cell receptor beta chains listed next were all sequenced from one sample in a study of T cell clonotyping in hematopoietic cell transplantation. As to time point: recipient sample about 28 days before transplant, after cytoreduction. Sequencing used immunoSEQ multiplex PCR; TCRdb keeps in-frame clones, though not all of them. The sample yields approximately 28,000 clones, around 84% seen once. Sequencing was performed on peripheral blood mononuclear cells, taken before stem cell transplant. These TCRs come from a woman aged 60-75 years with acute myeloid leukemia. Some clones in this sample may be carry-over from other donors' samples.

By share, this clone counts as medium-sized (0.01 to 0.1%). V usage is TRBV19 and J usage is TRBJ2-3, with unresolved D. The CDR3 loop spans 14 amino acids. Trimming took 0 bases from V and 0 from J, leaving 4 bases between them. Looked up from germline, CDR1 is LNHDA and CDR2 is SQIVND (reference sequence). CDR3 region: CASSIDKSTDTQYF. CDR3 nucleotides: TGTGCCAGTAGTATAGATAAGAGCACAGATACGCAGTATTTT.

The chain joins TRBV9 to TRBJ2-3, with 10 bases identical to TRBD2. Germline V gives CDR1 SGDLS, CDR2 YYNGEE. The CDR3 loop spans 16 amino acids. Germline trimming cut 0 bases from V and 5 bases from J; bases unmatched to any gene: 6. The CDR3 DNA sequence: TGTGCCAGCAGCGTAGGTAGCGGGGGGTCCCTAGATACGCAGTATTTT. Its protein is CASSVGSGGSLDTQYF.

The J gene is TRBJ1-1, the V gene TRBV19; D is possibly TRBD1 (6 bases). This CDR3 region has 14 residues. Germline V gene sequence: CDR1 LNHDA, CDR2 SQIVND (reference sequence). Trimming shortened V by 4 bases and J by 3 bases, and 12 bases separated the two germline ends. CDR3 in amino acids: CASSTGARDTEAFF. Written as DNA, the CDR3 is TGTGCCAGTAGTACGGGGGCCCGGGACACTGAAGCTTTCTTT.

The J gene is TRBJ2-3, the V gene TRBV19, with D maybe TRBD2 (6 bases). Between the trimmed V and J ends, which lost 4 bases and 2 bases, there was a span of 10 bases. CDR1 LNHDA and CDR2 SQIVND come from the germline V gene (reference sequence). The length of the CDR3 is 14 residues. Here the CDR3 DNA reads TGTGCCAGTAGTACTCGGGGGATCACAGATACGCAGTATTTT. This translates into CASSTRGITDTQYF.

This clone was recorded a few times. V usage is TRBV6-5 and J usage is TRBJ1-2; unclear D gene. Germline CDR1 reads MNHEY; CDR2 reads SVGAGI. V was pared by 4 bases and J by 8 bases, with 14 bases between. The CDR3 length is 13 residues. CDR3 residues: CASSSFTRGGYTF. The CDR3, as DNA: TGTGCCAGCAGTTCCTTTACTAGAGGAGGCTACACCTTC.

This rearrangement joins TRBV7-2 to TRBJ2-1; TRBD2 agrees at 13 bases. The junction had 5 bases not matched to a gene; V was cut back by 2 bases and J by 4 bases. This CDR3 is 17 amino acids long. Germline CDR1 SGHTA, CDR2 FQGNSA. The CDR3 loop reads CASSLSGLAGVYNEQFF. The CDR3 DNA reads as TGTGCCAGCAGCTTATCAGGACTAGCGGGGGTTTACAATGAGCAGTTCTTC.

V is TRBV29-1 and J is TRBJ1-2, with 9 nucleotides matching TRBD1. The CDR3 spans 15 residues. Germline V CDR1 and CDR2: SQVTM, ANQGSEA. After removal of 6 bases from V and 6 bases from J, the junction contained 14 bases not matched to a gene. In DNA form, the CDR3 reads TGCAGCGTCCCCAACACCGACAGGGGGGGAAATGGCTACACCTTC. This gives the protein CSVPNTDRGGNGYTF. The complete variable domain, with remaining parts taken from reference TRBV29-1 and TRBJ1-2, reads SAVISQKPSRDICQRGTSLTIQCQVDSQVTMMFWYRQQPGQSLTLIATANQGSEATYESGFVIDKFPISRPNLTFSTLTVSNMSPEDSSIYLCSVPNTDRGGNGYTFGSGTRLTVV.

The J gene is TRBJ2-7, the V gene TRBV28; D gene unclear. Germline V gene lookup returns CDR1 MDHEN and CDR2 SYDVKM. Trimming removed 3 bases at V and 0 bases at J, with 9 bases between. CDR3 length: 14 residues. The CDR3 here is CASSFKGHSYEQYF. In DNA form, the CDR3 reads TGTGCCAGCAGTTTTAAGGGCCACTCCTACGAGCAGTACTTC.